This paragraph covers one TCR beta chain sequence. This receptor's antigen is unknown. No per-base quality is available; no much larger clone lies one base away. This record comes from a study of long-term antiretroviral therapy in people with HIV (dated by TCRdb to 2022 to 2024). Context from the whole study: Collection of the earliest samples took place about a decade ahead of the 2015 WHO recommendation for immediate ART, at a time when ART was typically delayed until CD4 counts fell. Whether ART initiation and durable HIV suppression were associated with changes in peripheral blood TRB repertoire composition and diversity was tested in a retrospective serial study. A total of 150 to 200 cryopreserved PBMC samples came from approximately 30 adults with confirmed HIV infection and were collected serially over a mean of around 6 years (range 1-12). About 35% of the 30 participants with HIV were female. Test extractions of a monoclonal T-cell line alongside 30 to 35 polyclonal samples showed no cross-contamination during QIAcube processing.

Based on the germline V gene, the CDR1 and CDR2 sequences are MDHEN and SYDVKM. The CDR3 starts with the cysteine, ends with the phenylalanine, and has 14 residues. CDR3 DNA only is kept here, 42 bases in frame from base 1. The junction shows trimming of 6 bases on V and 9 bases on J, and the gene matches do not reach 6 bases of it. To be included, a participant needed at least one PBMC sample from before ART initiation plus at least two post-ART samples. Every participant with HIV received treatment in the United States of America. Before DNA extraction, cryopreserved samples of about 0.95-10 million PBMC were thawed and washed. At the time of the earliest PBMC sample, participants with HIV were aged between roughly 20 and 55 years. Per participant, PBMC samples came from 1-4 timepoints prior to ART initiation and 2-8 timepoints following ART initiation, for a median of 7 samples. Serial HIV viral load, CD4+ T-cell count, ART history and demographic data were obtained for every participant. A Qiagen kit on a QIAcube was used to extract genomic DNA from unsorted PBMC, with samples processed in batches of 12.

The research as a whole found: No data were available on ART adherence, viral resistance or therapy changes, limiting inferences about post-ART repertoire changes. Starting ART was linked to a significant rise in TRB diversity, yet even with long-term ART the diversity remained significantly lower than in transplant donor controls. Because cell numbers in pre-ART samples were limited, unsorted PBMC were profiled instead of sorted CD4+ and CD8+ T cells. Expanded TRB clones identified before ART initiation dominated the repertoire across all time points, though the dominance fluctuated and decreased in many PLHIV after ART. HIV repertoires had narrower CDR3 length ranges than controls, and the network structure suggested an antigen-experienced repertoire that shifted only slightly toward naive after ART. Owing to limited PBMC availability, only the TCR beta chain was sequenced, without alpha chain pairing. The samples span the years 2004 to 2017, and the ART regimens used at that time may not be as effective as current regimens.

The immunoSEQ hsTCRB v3.0 assay was used at survey level resolution for TRB variable region sequencing. The targeted TRB sequencing depth was about 40,000-55,000 T-cell genomes per sample. Pooled TRB libraries were sequenced on an Illumina MiSeq with a v3 150-cycle kit. Under the source paper's analysis protocol: Repertoire analysis ran in R within a reproducible Nextflow workflow covering QC, data transformation and analysis. LymphoSeq2, an R package for exploring AIRR-Seq data, was used to implement custom analyses. Four samples that yielded fewer than 5000 total TRB sequences were excluded, so that about 200 HIV repertoires were analyzed. Among the roughly 190 retained HIV repertoires, more than 55 were collected before ART initiation and 120 to 140 after ART initiation. Repertoires were downsampled to 5000 TRB nucleotide sequences, with summary statistics averaged over 100 downsampling iterations. The analysis kept only TRB sequences whose CDR3 regions were at least seven amino acids long. Diversity was measured with a Shannon entropy-derived clonality score and the Gini coefficient. In the repertoire networks, any two of the top 5000 CDR3 amino acid sequences were linked whenever the two sequences differed by an edit distance of one. GLIPH2 predicted antigen specificity groups and MHC restriction for TRB CDR3 amino acid sequences. CDR3 amino acid sequences were matched against VDJdb and McPAS-TCR to flag known CMV, EBV, HIV or tissue antigen associations. Pre-ART, post-ART and control groups were compared with Wilcoxon signed-rank tests and Holm-Bonferroni correction. TCRdb mirrors the immuneACCESS table, restricted to in-frame sequences. Some clones are absent from its copies; in checked studies, under half trace to an unresolved V gene, and the reason for the others is unknown. V, J and clone size derive from that table, while D and trimming were established from the DNA sequence. This sample holds roughly 17,000 clones; 85% to 95% were observed only once. The top ten clonotypes cover around 1.5% of the sample.

The sequence joins TRBV28 to TRBJ1-6, with 9 bases in between that match TRBD1. The sequencing used unsorted PBMCs, collected less than 12 years after starting antiretroviral therapy. The receptor was derived from a man aged 25-45 years with HIV. The DNA reads TGTGCCAGCAGGCGGGGACAGGGTGGTTCACCCCTCCACTTT. It codes for CASRRGQGGSPLHF.